A single sample is the source of the 20 T cell receptor beta chains below, sequenced in a study of radiation and T cells in renal cell carcinoma. Time point specified: baseline pretreatment blood. As to treatment: 15 Gy SBRT to primary tumor, nephrectomy 4 weeks later. Repertoires were generated with immunoSEQ multiplex PCR, while TCRdb's copy carries only in-frame clones and drops some. The sample has 120,000 to 150,000 clones, about 87% seen once. Material: blood, obtained from a patient whose treatment included radiotherapy and nephrectomy. These receptors all stem from a woman in her 70s with renal cell carcinoma.

The genes are TRBV20-1 and TRBJ1-6; D gene unclear. CDR3 length: 11 amino acids. V was cut by 4 bases and J by 9 bases, with 7 bases left in between. CDR1 is DFQATT and CDR2 is SNEGSKA in the germline V gene (reference sequence). The CDR3 DNA is TGCAGTGCTACAGGTTTTTCACCCCTCCACTTT. It codes for CSATGFSPLHF.

The chain carries TRBV5-1 and TRBJ1-1; D might be TRBD1 (5 bases). This CDR3 is 15 amino acids long. V was trimmed by 3 bases and J by 7 bases, leaving 19 bases between them. Germline V CDR1 and CDR2: SGHRS, YFSETQ. The CDR3 reads CASSSTFPGLHEAFF. The CDR3 DNA is TGCGCCAGCAGCTCCACCTTTCCGGGACTCCATGAAGCTTTCTTT.

V and J are TRBV7-2 and TRBJ1-5; 7 bases agree with TRBD1. Losses at the gene ends were 5 bases for V and 6 bases for J; bases not matched to a gene: 4. CDR1 and CDR2 from the germline V gene are SGHTA and FQGNSA. This CDR3 spans 13 amino acids. CDR3 sequence reads: CASSQDRVQPQHF. DNA of the CDR3: TGTGCCAGCAGCCAAGACAGGGTTCAGCCCCAGCATTTT.

This clone was seen only a few times. The chain uses TRBV7-3 and TRBJ1-4, with a tentative D call TRBD1 (5 bases). CDR3 size: 15 residues. Germline V gene sequence: CDR1 SGHTA, CDR2 FQGTGA. The V and J ends lost 2 bases and 7 bases respectively, with 14 bases between them. DNA for the CDR3: TGTGCCAGCAGCTTATCAGGGAAAGTGGGTGAAAAACTGTTTTTT. This translates into CASSLSGKVGEKLFF.

The chain links TRBV10-3 to TRBJ1-2, with a possible D match to TRBD1 (5 bases). Germline V CDR1 and CDR2: ENHRY, SYGVKD. The CDR3 covers 14 residues. V shed 0 bases and J shed 4 bases, with 9 bases lying between them. The CDR3 protein is CAISESGTAYGYTF. The CDR3 DNA sequence: TGTGCCATCAGTGAGTCGGGGACGGCCTATGGCTACACCTTC.

CDR3 in amino acids: CASSLSYGYTF. The CDR3 bases are TGTGCCAGTAGTCTGTCCTATGGCTACACCTTC. The rearrangement links TRBV19 to TRBJ1-2; D uncertain. Germline V lookup: CDR1 LNHDA, CDR2 SQIVND (reference sequence). The CDR3 totals 11 residues. The V and J ends lost 5 bases and 4 bases respectively, with 5 bases between them.

The chain links TRBV30 to TRBJ1-5; D possibly corresponds to TRBD1 (6 bases). CDR1 GTSNPN and CDR2 SVGIG come from the germline V gene (reference sequence). The CDR3 totals 12 residues. Trimming removed 6 bases at V and 11 bases at J, with 17 bases between. The CDR3 DNA follows: TGTGCCTGCGGACAGCAATTGGGGGCCCAGCATTTT. Translating gives CACGQQLGAQHF.

The V and J genes are TRBV4-2 and TRBJ2-1; D is unclear. Germline V gene lookup returns CDR1 LGHNA and CDR2 YNFKEQ. CDR3 length: 17 amino acids. Trimming removed 1 base at V and 6 bases at J, with 19 bases between. CDR3: CASSQVEGLLIPNEQFF. For the CDR3, the DNA is TGTGCCAGCAGCCAAGTCGAAGGCCTCTTAATCCCCAATGAGCAGTTCTTC.

The rearrangement links TRBV7-9 to TRBJ2-5; 14 nucleotides match TRBD2. Germline trimming cut 1 base from V and 0 bases from J; bases unmatched to any gene: 7. The V gene's germline CDR1 is SEHNR and CDR2 FQNEAQ (reference sequence). The CDR3 spans 19 residues. CDR3 bases: TGTGCCAGCAGCTTAGGGGCCGGGACTAGCGGGGGTTACCAAGAGACCCAGTACTTC. Its translation: CASSLGAGTSGGYQETQYF.

The genes are TRBV5-4 and TRBJ2-5, with D possibly TRBD1 on 6 matching bases. Trimming shortened V by 4 bases and J by 5 bases, and 24 bases separated the two germline ends. Germline V gives CDR1 SGHNT, CDR2 YYREEE (reference sequence). The CDR3 runs to 17 residues. The CDR3 is CASSLTGSQGRGETQYF. CDR3 nucleotides: TGTGCCAGCAGCCTGACCGGGTCCCAGGGGAGAGGGGAGACCCAGTACTTC.

The chain employs TRBV30 and TRBJ1-5; 10 bases align to TRBD1. The CDR3 consists of 16 residues. V dropped 4 bases and J dropped 4; count of bases not matched to a gene: 10. Germline loops: CDR1 GTSNPN, CDR2 SVGIG (reference sequence). The CDR3 DNA is TGTGCCTGGAACCCGGGACAGGGGACTCTTAATCAGCCCCAGCATTTT. Translated: CAWNPGQGTLNQPQHF.

DNA for the CDR3: TGCAGCGTTGGTGGCCTGAACTATGGCTACACCTTC. It codes for CSVGGLNYGYTF. The chain recombines TRBV29-1 with TRBJ1-2; D gene ambiguous. The CDR3 sequence is 12 residues long. Trimming took 4 bases from V and 2 from J, leaving 8 bases between them. Germline CDR1 SQVTM, CDR2 ANQGSEA. The full variable domain, completed using reference TRBV29-1 and TRBJ1-2, is SAVISQKPSRDICQRGTSLTIQCQVDSQVTMMFWYRQQPGQSLTLIATANQGSEATYESGFVIDKFPISRPNLTFSTLTVSNMSPEDSSIYLCSVGGLNYGYTFGSGTRLTVV.

This sequence joins TRBV5-1 and TRBJ2-1; TRBD2 matches 8 bases. Germline assignment: CDR1 SGHRS and CDR2 YFSETQ. The CDR3 length is 13 residues. V trimming: 4 bases; J trimming: 6 bases; junction bases outside the gene matches: 3. CDR3 in amino acids: CASSPAGANEQFF. DNA of the CDR3: TGCGCCAGCAGCCCAGCGGGGGCCAATGAGCAGTTCTTC. Full variable domain (remainder filled in from reference TRBV5-1 and TRBJ2-1): KAGVTQTPRYLIKTRGQQVTLSCSPISGHRSVSWYQQTPGQGLQFLFEYFSETQRNKGNFPGRFSGRQFSNSRSEMNVSTLELGDSALYLCASSPAGANEQFFGPGTRLTVL.

This chain joins TRBV11-3 and TRBJ2-7; D unclear. This CDR3 comprises 13 residues. Trimming removed 0 bases at V and 5 bases at J, with 8 bases between. CDR1 and CDR2 from the germline V gene are SGHNT and YENEEA. This chain's CDR3 is CASSLDFDHEQYF. The CDR3 DNA reads TGTGCCAGCAGCTTAGACTTTGACCACGAGCAGTACTTC.

V and J are TRBV11-1 and TRBJ2-1; D gene ambiguous. This CDR3 has 12 amino acids. The V end was cut by 1 base, the J end by 6 bases, with 4 bases between. CDR1 and CDR2 (germline): SGHAT, FQDESV (reference sequence). The CDR3: CASSLDANEQFF. DNA of the CDR3: TGTGCCAGCAGCTTAGACGCCAATGAGCAGTTCTTC.

This clone was seen only once. The chain links TRBV4-2 to TRBJ1-6; D unresolved. Germline V gene lookup returns CDR1 LGHNA and CDR2 YNFKEQ. The CDR3 loop spans 16 amino acids. Trimming removed 1 base from V and 8 bases from J, with 15 bases in between. CDR3 bases: TGTGCCAGCAGCCAAGCGGAAGGTCTAGCGGATTCACCCCTCCACTTT. Protein sequence: CASSQAEGLADSPLHF.

V is TRBV29-1 and J is TRBJ2-3; tentative D call: TRBD2 (5 bases). The CDR3 is 13 residues long. From germline, CDR1 is SQVTM and CDR2 ANQGSEA. V lost 8 bases to trimming and J lost 0 bases, with 12 bases between them. The CDR3 DNA follows: TGCAGCCTGAGGGCGGACAGCACAGATACGCAGTATTTT. Amino acid sequence: CSLRADSTDTQYF.

With respect to this clone: Other DNA sequences in the sample encode the same CDR3. This chain connects TRBV9 to TRBJ1-3; D ambiguous. Trimming took 0 bases from V and 7 from J, leaving 11 bases between them. Looked up from germline, CDR1 is SGDLS and CDR2 is YYNGEE. This CDR3 contains 14 residues. CDR3 DNA sequence: TGTGCCAGCAGCGTAGGGTCCCATGAGAACACCATATATTTT. Its protein is CASSVGSHENTIYF.

This clone was recorded a few times. V gene TRBV20-1 combines with J gene TRBJ1-1; D uncertain. The CDR3 loop spans 11 amino acids. Per germline, CDR1 DFQATT and CDR2 SNEGSKA (reference sequence). With 6 bases removed from V and 5 bases from J, the gap between germline ends came to 10 bases. CDR3 loop: CSASLPTEAFF. The CDR3 region has the DNA TGCAGTGCCTCTCTACCAACTGAAGCTTTCTTT.

This clone was seen a handful of times. The chain is built from TRBV30 and TRBJ1-6, with D possibly TRBD1 on 5 matching bases. V was clipped by 5 bases and J by 7 bases, with 15 bases between them. CDR3 size: 14 residues. Germline values: CDR1 GTSNPN, CDR2 SVGIG (reference sequence). CDR3 DNA: TGTGCCTGGGGGACGGGTCATGGGAATTCACCCCTCCACTTT. It yields the protein CAWGTGHGNSPLHF.